Below, 8 T cell receptor beta chains from the same sample are listed, as sequenced in a study of shared clonotypes between healthy human individuals (dated by TCRdb to the early 2020s). Library creation used the immunoSEQ multiplex PCR assay. The source is immuneACCESS, and TCRdb retained only in-frame sequences with V and J called. Part of the clones is not carried over; for the studies checked, unresolved V genes explain less than half of this, and the remainder is unexplained. Present in this sample are approximately 1,500,000 clones, 95% to 99% of which were seen just once. The top ten hold roughly 0.45% of the sample. Sequenced material: naive CD4+ T cells sorted from blood. The cell subset or site label of this sample denotes: CD45RA+ positively selected. These receptors all come from a man between 25 and 39 years old in good health.

With regard to this clone: At the DNA level, this CDR3 is encoded by other sequences in the same sample as well. The genes are TRBV28 and TRBJ1-2; perhaps TRBD1 as D (6 bases). In germline, CDR1 is MDHEN, CDR2 SYDVKM. Trimming shortened V by 6 bases and J by 3 bases, and 8 bases separated the two germline ends. CDR3 length: 12 amino acids. This CDR3 is CASSPGDYGYTF. CDR3 DNA sequence: TGTGCCAGCAGCCCAGGGGACTATGGCTACACCTTC.

The gene calls are TRBV10-2 and TRBJ2-3; a possible D gene is TRBD1 (6 bases). Trimming stripped 7 bases from V and 4 bases from J, with 18 bases between. Germline assignment: CDR1 WSHSY and CDR2 SAAADI. The CDR3 totals 15 residues. CDR3 loop: CASTGTRGGPDTQYF. The CDR3 DNA sequence: TGCGCCAGCACTGGGACACGAGGGGGTCCAGATACGCAGTATTTT.

The chain has TRBV9 and TRBJ2-1, with 12 bases aligning to TRBD1. The CDR3 is 16 amino acids. V was pared by 0 bases and J by 5 bases, with 3 bases of the junction left unmatched. Germline V gene sequence: CDR1 SGDLS, CDR2 YYNGEE. Here the CDR3 DNA reads TGTGCCAGCAGCGTAGTTGGGGACAGGGGGCACAATGAGCAGTTCTTC. This codes for CASSVVGDRGHNEQFF.

The genes are TRBV5-8 and TRBJ2-5; maybe TRBD1 (6 bases). Germline CDR1 and CDR2: SGHTS and YDEGEE. Trimming pared 2 bases from V and 2 bases from J, leaving 13 bases between. The length of the CDR3 is 15 residues. This CDR3 is CASSFKRGKQETQYF. DNA of the CDR3: TGTGCCAGCAGCTTTAAAAGGGGGAAGCAAGAGACCCAGTACTTC. Full variable domain (missing parts from reference TRBV5-8 and TRBJ2-5): EAGVTQSPTHLIKTRGQQATLRCSPISGHTSVYWYQQALGLGLQFLLWYDEGEERNRGNFPPRFSGRQFPNYSSELNVNALELEDSALYLCASSFKRGKQETQYFGPGTRLLVL.

The gene calls are TRBV18 and TRBJ2-5; D call uncertain. Deletions cut 5 bases from V and 2 bases from J, with 9 bases between. The CDR3 consists of 13 residues. Germline CDR1 and CDR2: KGHSH and LQKENI. The CDR3 sequence: CASSEAGQETQYF. The CDR3 DNA is TGTGCCAGCTCAGAAGCCGGACAAGAGACCCAGTACTTC.

The rearrangement uses TRBV10-3 and TRBJ2-1; the match to TRBD2 covers 8 bases. J gave up 5 bases and V 6 bases, and 9 bases lay outside the gene matches. The germline gives CDR1 ENHRY, CDR2 SYGVKD. CDR3 length: 15 residues. The CDR3 reads CAISLDIAGNNEQFF. CDR3 nucleotides: TGTGCCATCAGCTTGGATATAGCGGGAAACAATGAGCAGTTCTTC.

This chain connects TRBV28 to TRBJ1-1, with D hard to call. The CDR3 loop spans 11 amino acids. In germline, CDR1 is MDHEN, CDR2 SYDVKM. The V end was cut by 6 bases, the J end by 2 bases, with 4 bases between. The CDR3 protein is CASRYNTEAFF. CDR3 DNA: TGTGCCAGCAGGTACAACACTGAAGCTTTCTTT.

The chain combines TRBV19 with TRBJ2-7; 9 bases map to TRBD1. CDR1 is LNHDA, CDR2 SQIVND, per germline (reference sequence). CDR3 length: 14 residues. V shed 1 base, J shed 6 bases, and the junction held 4 bases outside the gene matches. The CDR3: CASSIAGQGSEQYF. For the CDR3, the DNA is TGTGCCAGTAGTATAGCGGGACAGGGTTCCGAGCAGTACTTC.